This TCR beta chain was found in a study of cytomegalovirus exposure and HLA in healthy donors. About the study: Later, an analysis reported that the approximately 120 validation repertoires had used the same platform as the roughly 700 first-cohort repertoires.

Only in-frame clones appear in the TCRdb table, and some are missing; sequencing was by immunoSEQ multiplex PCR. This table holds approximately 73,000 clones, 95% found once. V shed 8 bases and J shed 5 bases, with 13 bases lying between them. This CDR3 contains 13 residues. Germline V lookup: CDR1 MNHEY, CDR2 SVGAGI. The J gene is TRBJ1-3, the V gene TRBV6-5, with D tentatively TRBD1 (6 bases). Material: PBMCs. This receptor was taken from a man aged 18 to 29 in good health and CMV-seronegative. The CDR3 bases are TGTGCCAGCGGCCCCCAGGGGCGAAACACCATATATTTT. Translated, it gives CASGPQGRNTIYF.